Shown below are 27 T cell receptor beta chains from a single sample sequenced in a study of cytomegalovirus exposure and HLA in healthy donors. The assay was immunoSEQ multiplex PCR, and TCRdb's table has in-frame clones only and misses some. The data show 280,000 or so clones, over 75% seen once. Sequenced input: PBMCs. These receptors all come from a woman between 18 and 29 years old in good health and CMV-seronegative.

This clone was counted a few times. The CDR3 DNA sequence: TGTGCCAGCAGTAGGGGTTACACTGAAGCTTTCTTT. This translates into CASSRGYTEAFF. The chain couples TRBV5-6 to TRBJ1-1, with D possibly being TRBD1 (5 bases). Germline CDR1 is SGHDT and CDR2 is YYEEEE. This CDR3 contains 12 residues. V dropped 5 bases and J dropped 3 bases, with 8 bases sitting between them.

This sequence joins TRBV28 and TRBJ1-1, with a possible D match to TRBD1 (6 bases). V lost 4 bases, J lost 8 bases, and 11 bases lay in between. The CDR3 has 12 residues. In germline, CDR1 is MDHEN, CDR2 SYDVKM. This CDR3 is CASSWGLKEAFF. CDR3 bases: TGTGCCAGCAGTTGGGGGCTCAAGGAAGCTTTCTTT.

This chain links TRBV28 with TRBJ1-6; D call uncertain. V dropped 3 bases and J dropped 4 bases, with 10 bases sitting between them. The CDR3 totals 15 residues. The germline V gene encodes CDR1 MDHEN and CDR2 SYDVKM. The CDR3 sequence is CASSLRAVYNSPLHF. The CDR3 nucleotides are TGTGCCAGCAGTTTGAGGGCCGTTTATAATTCACCCCTCCACTTT.

The chain is built from TRBV7-6 and TRBJ2-2; 7 bases match TRBD2. V lost 8 bases to trimming and J lost 7 bases; unmatched junction nucleotides: 10. The CDR3 spans 14 residues. Germline V gene sequence: CDR1 SGHVS, CDR2 FNYEAQ. The CDR3 sequence is CASGAGEVIGELFF. In DNA, the CDR3 is TGTGCCAGCGGGGCGGGAGAAGTAATCGGGGAGCTGTTTTTT.

The chain uses TRBV6-6 and TRBJ2-7; 9 nucleotides match TRBD1. The CDR3 spans 14 residues. The V segment lost 6 bases and the J segment 4 bases; nucleotides outside the gene matches: 7. Germline V gene lookup returns CDR1 MNHNY and CDR2 SVGAGI (reference sequence). This CDR3 reads CASSRQGGIYEQYF. In nucleotides, the CDR3 is TGTGCCAGCAGCAGACAGGGGGGTATTTACGAGCAGTACTTC.

This clone was counted at least ten times. V is TRBV25-1 and J is TRBJ1-1; possible D gene TRBD1, 5 bases. The germline gives CDR1 MGHDK, CDR2 SYGVNS. The CDR3 is 16 residues long. Deletions cut 2 bases from V and 4 bases from J, with 17 bases between. Here the CDR3 DNA reads TGTGCCAGCAGTGAACCCCATAGGGGCGGGGCCACTGAAGCTTTCTTT. Translated, it gives CASSEPHRGGATEAFF. Together with reference TRBV25-1 and TRBJ1-1, the CDR3 gives the full variable domain: EADIYQTPRYLVIGTGKKITLECSQTMGHDKMYWYQQDPGMELHLIHYSYGVNSTEKGDLSSESTVSRIRTEHFPLTLESARPSHTSQYLCASSEPHRGGATEAFFGQGTRLTVV.

The gene calls are TRBV29-1 and TRBJ1-1; D is perhaps TRBD1 (5 bases). Per the germline V gene, CDR1 is SQVTM and CDR2 is ANQGSEA. The CDR3 length is 14 residues. Trimming shortened V by 3 bases and J by 0 bases, and 11 bases separated the two germline ends. The CDR3 coding sequence is TGCAGCGTTGAGGGGGGATTCATGAACACTGAAGCTTTCTTT. It yields the protein CSVEGGFMNTEAFF.

This clone was seen only a few times. This chain joins TRBV28 and TRBJ2-7; 8 bases fit TRBD2. This CDR3 contains 15 residues. Germline V gene sequence: CDR1 MDHEN, CDR2 SYDVKM. Losses at the gene ends were 6 bases for V and 0 bases for J; bases not matched to a gene: 7. The CDR3 DNA reads TGTGCCAGCAGCCCGGGGGGGGAGCACTCCTACGAGCAGTACTTC. Its translation is CASSPGGEHSYEQYF.

This clone has more than one count but fewer than ten. The gene calls are TRBV7-9 and TRBJ2-7; 7 bases agree with TRBD2. The V gene end was trimmed by 4 bases and the J gene end by 2 bases; junction bases not matched to a gene: 11. Germline V gives CDR1 SEHNR, CDR2 FQNEAQ (reference sequence). This CDR3 contains 16 residues. For the CDR3, the DNA is TGTGCCAGCAGCTCCGGCCGGGAGGCGACAGCCTACGAGCAGTACTTC. Residues: CASSSGREATAYEQYF.

The rearrangement joins TRBV4-2 to TRBJ2-5, with 7 nucleotides matching TRBD1. CDR1 is LGHNA and CDR2 is YNFKEQ in the germline V gene. V dropped 4 bases and J dropped 1; count of bases not matched to a gene: 0. This CDR3 comprises 13 residues. The chain's CDR3 is CASSPGGQETQYF. CDR3 nucleotides: TGTGCCAGCAGCCCAGGGGGCCAAGAGACCCAGTACTTC.

The chain is built from TRBV13 and TRBJ2-7; TRBD2 aligns across 16 bases. CDR3 length: 18 residues. Germline CDR1 and CDR2: PRHDT and FYEKMQ (reference sequence). The ends lost 1 base at V and 4 bases at J; junction bases unmatched: 7. The CDR3 nucleotides read TGTGCCAGCAGCTTAGAGGGACTAGCGGGAGGGCCGGGGTACGAGCAGTACTTC. Translation gives CASSLEGLAGGPGYEQYF.

V is TRBV5-1 and J is TRBJ2-2; 8 nucleotides match TRBD1. The ends lost 0 bases at V and 3 bases at J; junction bases unmatched: 13. Germline values: CDR1 SGHRS, CDR2 YFSETQ. This CDR3 region has 19 residues. CDR3 sequence: CASSLGRTDRGKDTGELFF. CDR3 bases: TGCGCCAGCAGCTTGGGGCGGACCGACAGGGGCAAAGACACCGGGGAGCTGTTTTTT. The full variable domain, completed using reference TRBV5-1 and TRBJ2-2, is KAGVTQTPRYLIKTRGQQVTLSCSPISGHRSVSWYQQTPGQGLQFLFEYFSETQRNKGNFPGRFSGRQFSNSRSEMNVSTLELGDSALYLCASSLGRTDRGKDTGELFFGEGSRLTVL.

This rearrangement joins TRBV15 to TRBJ2-5; D might be TRBD1 (6 bases). CDR1 LNHNV and CDR2 YYDKDF come from the germline V gene (reference sequence). Trimming shortened V by 3 bases and J by 3 bases, and 11 bases separated the two germline ends. CDR3 length equals 14 residues. This CDR3 reads CATSRGYREETQYF. CDR3 nucleotide sequence: TGTGCCACCAGCAGGGGTTACAGGGAAGAGACCCAGTACTTC. Drawing the rest from reference TRBV15 and TRBJ2-5, the complete variable domain is DAMVIQNPRYQVTQFGKPVTLSCSQTLNHNVMYWYQQKSSQAPKLLFHYYDKDFNNEADTPDNFQSRRPNTSFCFLDIRSPGLGDTAMYLCATSRGYREETQYFGPGTRLLVL.

The rearrangement links TRBV6-6 to TRBJ2-7; 11 bases fit TRBD2. This CDR3 has 14 residues. Germline trimming cut 2 bases from V and 4 bases from J; bases unmatched to any gene: 1. Per germline, CDR1 MNHNY and CDR2 SVGAGI (reference sequence). In DNA form, the CDR3 reads TGTGCCAGCAGTTACCGGACTAGCGGGTACGAGCAGTACTTC. It translates to CASSYRTSGYEQYF.

The J gene is TRBJ1-5, the V gene TRBV7-8; TRBD1 is a possible D gene (6 bases). V was pared by 4 bases and J by 5 bases, with 6 bases between. The CDR3 loop spans 12 amino acids. The germline CDR1 and CDR2 sequences are SGHVS and FQNEAQ. The CDR3 is CASSSGDQPQHF. CDR3 sequence (DNA): TGTGCCAGCAGCTCAGGGGATCAGCCCCAGCATTTT. The variable domain in full, with the rest retrieved from reference TRBV7-8 and TRBJ1-5, is GAGVSQSPRYKVAKRGQDVALRCDPISGHVSLFWYQQALGQGPEFLTYFQNEAQLDKSGLPSDRFFAERPEGSVSTLKIQRTQQEDSAVYLCASSSGDQPQHFGDGTRLSIL.

The chain recombines TRBV2 with TRBJ1-5, with D possibly matching TRBD1 (5 bases). V was pared by 5 bases and J by 9 bases, with 14 bases between. Germline V CDR1 and CDR2: SNHLY, FYNNEI. This CDR3 has 13 residues. The CDR3 loop is CASSFTGALPQHF. Here the CDR3 DNA reads TGTGCCAGCAGTTTTACAGGTGCGCTGCCCCAGCATTTT.

CDR3 DNA sequence: TGTGCCAGCAGTTTGCCGGTGGGCCTCAATCAGCCCCAGCATTTT. Residues: CASSLPVGLNQPQHF. The V and J genes are TRBV28 and TRBJ1-5, with D unresolved. The CDR3 has 15 amino acids. Per germline, CDR1 MDHEN and CDR2 SYDVKM. V dropped 3 bases and J dropped 3 bases, with 12 bases sitting between them.

This clone was counted once. The J gene is TRBJ2-1, the V gene TRBV11-1, with 13 bases matching TRBD2. CDR1 is SGHAT and CDR2 is FQDESV in the germline V gene (reference sequence). V was pared by 6 bases and J by 10 bases, with 9 bases of the junction left unmatched. The CDR3 is 15 residues long. For the CDR3, the DNA is TGTGCCAGCAGTTCCGGGACTAGCGGGATACGGGAGCAGTTCTTC. It is translated as CASSSGTSGIREQFF.

V and J are TRBV13 and TRBJ2-2, with TRBD2 identical over 10 bases. V trimming: 5 bases; J trimming: 7 bases; junction bases outside the gene matches: 16. The CDR3 is made up of 18 amino acids. Germline assignment: CDR1 PRHDT and CDR2 FYEKMQ (reference sequence). The CDR3, as DNA: TGTGCCAGCAGCACCCTCCTCCTAGCGGGAGAGTATCACGGGGAGCTGTTTTTT. Protein sequence: CASSTLLLAGEYHGELFF. Together with reference TRBV13 and TRBJ2-2, the CDR3 gives the full variable domain: AAGVIQSPRHLIKEKRETATLKCYPIPRHDTVYWYQQGPGQDPQFLISFYEKMQSDKGSIPDRFSAQQFSDYHSELNMSSLELGDSALYFCASSTLLLAGEYHGELFFGEGSRLTVL.

V usage is TRBV9 and J usage is TRBJ2-4; 11 bases are shared with TRBD2. The CDR3 is 21 residues long. The V gene end was trimmed by 4 bases and the J gene end by 3 bases; junction bases not matched to a gene: 21. CDR1 is SGDLS and CDR2 is YYNGEE in the germline V gene. DNA for the CDR3: TGTGCCAGCAGCCCTAAGCGGATTAGCGGGAGGGCCGATATTCTCAAAAACATTCAGTACTTC. This sequence encodes CASSPKRISGRADILKNIQYF. The full variable domain, its missing parts supplied by reference TRBV9 and TRBJ2-4, is DSGVTQTPKHLITATGQRVTLRCSPRSGDLSVYWYQQSLDQGLQFLIQYYNGEERAKGNILERFSAQQFPDLHSELNLSSLELGDSALYFCASSPKRISGRADILKNIQYFGAGTRLSVL.

The chain links TRBV7-2 to TRBJ1-2; a possible D gene is TRBD1 (5 bases). The CDR3 is 15 amino acids. The V and J ends lost 0 bases and 9 bases respectively, with 17 bases between them. Germline assignment: CDR1 SGHTA and CDR2 FQGNSA. The CDR3, as DNA: TGTGCCAGCAGCTTAGCGTGGGAGGGGACTATAAGCTACACCTTC. This codes for CASSLAWEGTISYTF. The full variable domain, completed using reference TRBV7-2 and TRBJ1-2, is GAGVSQSPSNKVTEKGKDVELRCDPISGHTALYWYRQSLGQGLEFLIYFQGNSAPDKSGLPSDRFSAERTGGSVSTLTIQRTQQEDSAVYLCASSLAWEGTISYTFGSGTRLTVV.

About this clone itself: One end of the junction varies from germline; a read error may be responsible. The chain links TRBV7-3 to TRBJ2-1; D possibly corresponds to TRBD2 (6 bases). Germline loops: CDR1 SGHTA, CDR2 FQGTGA. The CDR3 is made up of 12 amino acids. CDR3 sequence: CASSLTSSEQFF. The CDR3 DNA reads as TGTGCCAGCAGCCTAACTAGCAGTGAGCAGTTCTTC.

The chain joins TRBV27 to TRBJ2-3, with D possibly matching TRBD2 (6 bases). The germline CDR1 and CDR2 sequences are MNHEY and SMNVEV (reference sequence). Trimming removed 2 bases from V and 0 bases from J, with 9 bases in between. CDR3 length equals 15 residues. CDR3: CASSLGGTSTDTQYF. CDR3 bases: TGTGCCAGCAGTTTAGGCGGGACGAGCACAGATACGCAGTATTTT.

The gene calls are TRBV5-4 and TRBJ2-7; tentative D call: TRBD2 (6 bases). V was trimmed by 0 bases and J by 0 bases, leaving 10 bases between them. This CDR3 is 15 amino acids long. Germline V lookup: CDR1 SGHNT, CDR2 YYREEE (reference sequence). CDR3 DNA: TGTGCCAGCAGCTTGGTGCGCGGGACCTCCTACGAGCAGTACTTC. Protein sequence: CASSLVRGTSYEQYF.

This clone showed up just once. This chain uses TRBV28 with TRBJ1-5, with 7 bases aligning to TRBD1. This CDR3 has 17 amino acids. V dropped 5 bases and J dropped 1; count of bases not matched to a gene: 11. The germline CDR1 and CDR2 sequences are MDHEN and SYDVKM. CDR3 nucleotides: TGTGCCAGCAGTAACCTGATTGACAGGGCCAGCAATCAGCCCCAGCATTTT. This translates into CASSNLIDRASNQPQHF.

The genes are TRBV6-4 and TRBJ1-2; D perhaps matches TRBD1 (5 bases). CDR1 is MRHNA and CDR2 is SNTAGT in the germline V gene. V was clipped by 5 bases and J by 8 bases, with 24 bases between them. This CDR3 spans 16 amino acids. The CDR3 coding sequence is TGTGCCAGCAGTTTGGTTCCTGACAGACCCTTTAGGGGCTACACCTTC. Translation gives CASSLVPDRPFRGYTF.

The chain's CDR3 is CASSRPGGYNQPQHF. As DNA, the CDR3 is TGTGCCAGCAGTCGACCAGGGGGATATAATCAGCCCCAGCATTTT. The V and J genes are TRBV6-1 and TRBJ1-5; 7 bases align to TRBD1. CDR3 length: 15 amino acids. V gave up 5 bases and J gave up 4 bases; unmatched junction bases: 8. The germline V gene has CDR1 MNHNS and CDR2 SASEGT.